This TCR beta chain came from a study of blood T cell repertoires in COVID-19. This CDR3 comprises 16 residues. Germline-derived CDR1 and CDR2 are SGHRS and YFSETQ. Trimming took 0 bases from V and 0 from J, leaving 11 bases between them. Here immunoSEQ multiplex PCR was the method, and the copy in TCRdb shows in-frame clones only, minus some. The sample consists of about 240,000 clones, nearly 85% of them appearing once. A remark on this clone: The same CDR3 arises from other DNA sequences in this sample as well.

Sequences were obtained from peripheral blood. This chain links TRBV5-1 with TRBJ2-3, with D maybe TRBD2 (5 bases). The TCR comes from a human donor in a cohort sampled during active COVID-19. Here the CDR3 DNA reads TGCGCCAGCAGCTTGGGTGGACTCCCGAGCACAGATACGCAGTATTTT. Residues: CASSLGGLPSTDTQYF.